One sample yielded the 30 T cell receptor beta chains listed below, sequenced in a study of cytomegalovirus exposure and HLA in healthy donors. The assay was immunoSEQ multiplex PCR, and TCRdb's table has in-frame clones only and misses some. The profile covers 150,000 to 200,000 clones, with more than 75% appearing a single time and roughly 6.5% taken by the ten largest. Source material: PBMCs. These receptors originate from a man aged 18 to 30 in good health and CMV-seropositive.

This clone was recorded only once. The genes are TRBV7-2 and TRBJ1-5; D is uncertain. Germline lookup yields CDR1 SGHTA and CDR2 FQGNSA. CDR3 length: 13 residues. V lost 6 bases and J lost 6, with 12 bases in between. The CDR3 reads CASSPSPLQPQHF. As DNA, the CDR3 is TGTGCCAGCAGTCCTTCCCCCCTTCAGCCCCAGCATTTT.

The rearrangement joins TRBV25-1 to TRBJ2-7, with D unclear. V lost 3 bases to trimming and J lost 3 bases, with 9 bases between them. There are 13 residues in the CDR3. The germline gives CDR1 MGHDK, CDR2 SYGVNS. The CDR3 DNA reads TGTGCCAGCAGTGATCCCTCGGGCTACGAGCAGTACTTC. It codes for CASSDPSGYEQYF.

The V call is TRBV5-1, the J call TRBJ2-2, with 7 bases fitting TRBD1. CDR1 is SGHRS and CDR2 is YFSETQ in the germline V gene. With 0 bases clipped from V and 5 bases from J, the junction kept 1 base outside the gene matches. The CDR3 runs 14 residues. The CDR3 region is CASSLDRGTGELFF. Here the CDR3 DNA reads TGCGCCAGCAGCTTGGACAGGGGAACCGGGGAGCTGTTTTTT.

Here the CDR3 DNA reads TGTGCCAGCAGCTTAAGCGGGAGCTCCTACGAGCAGTACTTC. This sequence encodes CASSLSGSSYEQYF. The chain has TRBV7-2 and TRBJ2-7; 8 nucleotides line up with TRBD2. The CDR3 is 14 amino acids. The germline V gene has CDR1 SGHTA and CDR2 FQGNSA. The ends lost 2 bases at V and 0 bases at J; junction bases unmatched: 0.

This clone was counted a few times. The V call is TRBV27, the J call TRBJ2-1; TRBD1 is a possible D gene (5 bases). CDR3 length equals 13 residues. The ends were cut back, 5 bases at V and 12 bases at J, with 17 bases in the middle. The germline gives CDR1 MNHEY, CDR2 SMNVEV (reference sequence). The CDR3 nucleotides read TGTGCCAGCAGTCCACAAGGGGCCCTCGGGCAGTTCTTC. Protein sequence: CASSPQGALGQFF.

Sample share makes this clone medium-sized. The chain carries TRBV7-2 and TRBJ1-2; 7 bases are a match to TRBD1. The CDR3 spans 15 residues. CDR1 is SGHTA and CDR2 is FQGNSA in the germline V gene. The V segment lost 5 bases and the J segment 1 base; nucleotides outside the gene matches: 7. The CDR3, as DNA: TGTGCCAGCAGCCACTGGGACAGCCTTAACTATGGCTACACCTTC. Amino acid sequence: CASSHWDSLNYGYTF.

This chain connects TRBV7-2 to TRBJ2-2; the D is unclear. CDR1 is SGHTA, CDR2 FQGNSA, per germline. Trimming shortened V by 4 bases and J by 5 bases, and 8 bases separated the two germline ends. CDR3 length equals 13 residues. The CDR3 loop is CASSSPQTGELFF. The CDR3 DNA reads as TGTGCCAGCAGCTCCCCCCAAACCGGGGAGCTGTTTTTT.

V gene TRBV30 combines with J gene TRBJ2-5; a possible D gene is TRBD1 (5 bases). Per the germline V gene, CDR1 is GTSNPN and CDR2 is SVGIG (reference sequence). Trimming removed 5 bases from V and 2 bases from J, with 12 bases in between. CDR3 size: 13 residues. The CDR3 loop reads CAWVTGRQETQYF. Here the CDR3 DNA reads TGTGCCTGGGTAACAGGTCGGCAAGAGACCCAGTACTTC.

V gene TRBV7-9 combines with J gene TRBJ2-1; 13 bases are shared with TRBD2. The CDR3 runs to 17 residues. V lost 5 bases and J lost 5; bases outside the gene matches: 9. The germline gives CDR1 SEHNR, CDR2 FQNEAQ (reference sequence). CDR3 DNA sequence: TGTGCCAGCAGCCCCAAAATGGGACTAGCGGGAAACAATGAGCAGTTCTTC. This gives the protein CASSPKMGLAGNNEQFF. The complete variable domain, with remaining parts taken from reference TRBV7-9 and TRBJ2-1, reads DTGVSQNPRHKITKRGQNVTFRCDPISEHNRLYWYRQTLGQGPEFLTYFQNEAQLEKSRLLSDRFSAERPKGSFSTLEIQRTEQGDSAMYLCASSPKMGLAGNNEQFFGPGTRLTVL.

The chain recombines TRBV27 with TRBJ2-7; D not resolved. V lost 3 bases to trimming and J lost 3 bases, with 12 bases between them. This CDR3 contains 14 residues. Per germline, CDR1 MNHEY and CDR2 SMNVEV (reference sequence). Here the CDR3 reads CASSFGGSFYEQYF. The CDR3 DNA reads as TGTGCCAGCAGTTTCGGCGGTTCTTTCTACGAGCAGTACTTC.

This clone was observed a handful of times. The J gene is TRBJ1-5, the V gene TRBV7-9; TRBD1 matches at 7 bases. This CDR3 is 15 amino acids long. Germline CDR1 is SEHNR and CDR2 is FQNEAQ (reference sequence). The junction had 3 bases not matched to a gene; V was cut back by 2 bases and J by 2 bases. The CDR3 loop reads CASSLPGGGNQPQHF. Here the CDR3 DNA reads TGTGCCAGCAGCTTACCAGGGGGTGGCAATCAGCCCCAGCATTTT. Looking up the rest from reference TRBV7-9 and TRBJ1-5 gives the full variable domain: DTGVSQNPRHKITKRGQNVTFRCDPISEHNRLYWYRQTLGQGPEFLTYFQNEAQLEKSRLLSDRFSAERPKGSFSTLEIQRTEQGDSAMYLCASSLPGGGNQPQHFGDGTRLSIL.

This clone was recorded only once. The V gene is TRBV18, the J gene TRBJ2-1; 7 positions agree with TRBD2. Germline values: CDR1 KGHSH, CDR2 LQKENI. The trim removed 6 bases at V and 8 bases at J, leaving 7 bases unmatched. The CDR3 totals 13 residues. The CDR3, as DNA: TGTGCCAGCTCCTTAAGCGGGAATTATGAGCAGTTCTTC. Its protein product is CASSLSGNYEQFF.

The chain employs TRBV28 and TRBJ2-7, with D hard to call. V lost 3 bases, J lost 6 bases, and 9 bases lay in between. The CDR3 is made up of 12 amino acids. In germline, CDR1 is MDHEN, CDR2 SYDVKM. This chain's CDR3 is CASSFGYSEQYF. For the CDR3, the DNA is TGTGCCAGCAGTTTCGGTTACAGCGAGCAGTACTTC.

CDR3 nucleotide sequence: TGCAGCGTTGAAAATCCCGGGACTAGCGGGAGGGCCTACAATGAGCAGTTCTTC. The encoded protein is CSVENPGTSGRAYNEQFF. J is TRBJ2-1 and V is TRBV29-1, with 16 bases aligning to TRBD2. The V gene's germline CDR1 is SQVTM and CDR2 ANQGSEA. The CDR3 has 18 residues. Trimming took 2 bases from V and 2 from J; bases not matched to a gene: 6.

This clone has only one observation. The chain is built from TRBV28 and TRBJ2-4, with TRBD2 as a possible D gene (5 bases). V was trimmed by 5 bases and J by 8 bases, leaving 22 bases between them. This CDR3 region has 16 residues. Germline CDR1 and CDR2: MDHEN and SYDVKM. For the CDR3, the DNA is TGTGCCAGCAGTCCCGGTAAAGACGGGGAGAGGGACATTCAGTACTTC. It encodes CASSPGKDGERDIQYF. Filled out from reference TRBV28 and TRBJ2-4, the complete variable domain reads DVKVTQSSRYLVKRTGEKVFLECVQDMDHENMFWYRQDPGLGLRLIYFSYDVKMKEKGDIPEGYSVSREKKERFSLILESASTNQTSMYLCASSPGKDGERDIQYFGAGTRLSVL.

The chain has TRBV28 and TRBJ1-5; maybe TRBD1 (5 bases). This CDR3 has 13 residues. V lost 8 bases to trimming and J lost 0 bases, with 8 bases between them. Germline-derived CDR1 and CDR2 are MDHEN and SYDVKM. As DNA, the CDR3 is TGTGCCAGCTGGGGCTATAGCAATCAGCCCCAGCATTTT. Translating it yields CASWGYSNQPQHF.

A word on this clone: The sample contains more than one DNA sequence encoding this CDR3. The chain uses TRBV6-1 and TRBJ2-3, with D tentatively TRBD2 (5 bases). CDR1 and CDR2 (germline): MNHNS, SASEGT. Deletions cut 0 bases from V and 1 base from J, with 5 bases between. This CDR3 is built from 14 residues. The CDR3, as DNA: TGTGCCAGCAGTGAAGCGGGAGGCACAGATACGCAGTATTTT. Its translation is CASSEAGGTDTQYF.

The gene calls are TRBV7-2 and TRBJ2-3; D might be TRBD2 (5 bases). V gave up 0 bases and J gave up 1 base, with 5 bases separating them. Germline CDR1 reads SGHTA; CDR2 reads FQGNSA. The CDR3 sequence is 14 residues long. CDR3 nucleotides: TGTGCCAGCAGCTTAGCGGGAGGCACAGATACGCAGTATTTT. Protein product: CASSLAGGTDTQYF.

The chain is built from TRBV19 and TRBJ2-1, with 9 bases lining up with TRBD2. The CDR3 is 18 residues long. The V gene end was trimmed by 2 bases and the J gene end by 5 bases; junction bases not matched to a gene: 13. Germline-derived CDR1 and CDR2 are LNHDA and SQIVND (reference sequence). The DNA of the CDR3 is TGTGCCAGTAGTATACTGAGCACTAGCGGGCCATCCAACAATGAGCAGTTCTTC. Its translation: CASSILSTSGPSNNEQFF.

This chain links TRBV5-6 with TRBJ2-4; a possible D gene is TRBD2 (7 bases). Trimming took off 5 bases at V and 12 bases at J, with 18 bases between the two ends. Germline loops: CDR1 SGHDT, CDR2 YYEEEE. The CDR3 extends over 13 amino acids. DNA of the CDR3: TGTGCCAGCAGTCCCGGGACCGGGGGGCGTCAGTACTTC. Translation gives CASSPGTGGRQYF.

V and J are TRBV21-1 and TRBJ2-7; TRBD2 is the table's D call and was not checked against the DNA. TRBV21-1 is shown as a pseudogene. The CDR3 sequence is 15 residues long. The chain's CDR3 is CASSNLGGATYEQYF. The CDR3 DNA sequence: TGTGCCAGCAGCAATTTAGGCGGGGCCACCTACGAGCAGTACTTC.

The chain joins TRBV27 to TRBJ2-3; 7 nucleotides line up with TRBD2. Germline V lookup: CDR1 MNHEY, CDR2 SMNVEV (reference sequence). This CDR3 comprises 18 residues. V shed 0 bases and J 5 bases; nucleotides not matched to a gene: 14. CDR3 coding DNA: TGTGCCAGCAGTTTATCACCGGACCGACGGGGGGTTGGAGATACGCAGTATTTT. This codes for CASSLSPDRRGVGDTQYF.

Here the CDR3 DNA reads TGTGCCACCAGCAGATCCCTCAACACTGAAGCTTTCTTT. Protein product: CATSRSLNTEAFF. This chain connects TRBV15 to TRBJ1-1; D unresolved. Trimming stripped 2 bases from V and 2 bases from J, with 6 bases between. The CDR3 spans 13 residues. Germline CDR1 reads LNHNV; CDR2 reads YYDKDF (reference sequence). The whole variable domain, remainder taken from reference TRBV15 and TRBJ1-1, is DAMVIQNPRYQVTQFGKPVTLSCSQTLNHNVMYWYQQKSSQAPKLLFHYYDKDFNNEADTPDNFQSRRPNTSFCFLDIRSPGLGDTAMYLCATSRSLNTEAFFGQGTRLTVV.

The chain is built from TRBV6-5 and TRBJ1-1; 7 bases fit TRBD1. The CDR3 has 14 amino acids. J gave up 3 bases and V 4 bases, and 5 bases lay outside the gene matches. Germline V gene data show CDR1 as MNHEY and CDR2 as SVGAGI. Written as DNA, the CDR3 is TGTGCCAGCAGTTTACGACAGGGCGACACTGAAGCTTTCTTT. Protein sequence: CASSLRQGDTEAFF.

This clone was observed once. The DNA of the CDR3 is TGTGCCATCAACCCCGGGTCGGACACCGGGGAGCTGTTTTTT. As protein: CAINPGSDTGELFF. The chain joins TRBV10-3 to TRBJ2-2; no reliable D call. There are 14 residues in the CDR3. Germline values: CDR1 ENHRY, CDR2 SYGVKD. V lost 7 bases, J lost 3 bases, and 12 bases lay in between.

J is TRBJ1-2 and V is TRBV7-2; 10 bases match TRBD1. CDR1 is SGHTA, CDR2 FQGNSA, per germline. Trimming took 7 bases from V and 0 from J; bases not matched to a gene: 5. The CDR3 is made up of 15 amino acids. The DNA of the CDR3 is TGTGCCAGCACCCGGACAGGGGGATCTAACTATGGCTACACCTTC. Its protein product is CASTRTGGSNYGYTF.

This clone has just a few counts. The chain has TRBV18 and TRBJ2-2, with D possibly TRBD1 on 5 matching bases. Germline CDR1 KGHSH, CDR2 LQKENI. This CDR3 is 16 amino acids long. With 2 bases removed from V and 6 bases from J, the gap between germline ends came to 16 bases. The CDR3 reads CASSPFQGLGAGELFF. As DNA, the CDR3 is TGTGCCAGCTCACCATTCCAGGGATTAGGGGCCGGGGAGCTGTTTTTT.

This chain connects TRBV29-1 to TRBJ2-7; possibly TRBD1 for D (6 bases). This CDR3 contains 12 residues. Per germline, CDR1 SQVTM and CDR2 ANQGSEA. Trimming shortened V by 4 bases and J by 2 bases, and 9 bases separated the two germline ends. CDR3: CSVGDRPYEQYF. The CDR3 DNA sequence: TGCAGCGTTGGAGACAGGCCCTACGAGCAGTACTTC.

This clone is a singleton in its sample. The chain uses TRBV6-7 and TRBJ1-1; D gene unclear. TRBV6-7 is labeled an ORF, and its function is uncertain. V lost 4 bases and J lost 4, with 19 bases in between. CDR3 size: 16 residues. The DNA of the CDR3 is TGTGCCAGCAGTTTCCTCATAAGATTGAACAGCACTGAAGCTTTCTTT. Its translation is CASSFLIRLNSTEAFF.

J is TRBJ2-1 and V is TRBV9, with TRBD2 identical over 7 bases. Germline V gives CDR1 SGDLS, CDR2 YYNGEE. V was pared by 2 bases and J by 3 bases, with 2 bases of the junction left unmatched. This CDR3 spans 14 amino acids. As DNA, the CDR3 is TGTGCCAGCAGCGTCCTAGCGGTCTACAATGAGCAGTTCTTC. Translating it yields CASSVLAVYNEQFF.